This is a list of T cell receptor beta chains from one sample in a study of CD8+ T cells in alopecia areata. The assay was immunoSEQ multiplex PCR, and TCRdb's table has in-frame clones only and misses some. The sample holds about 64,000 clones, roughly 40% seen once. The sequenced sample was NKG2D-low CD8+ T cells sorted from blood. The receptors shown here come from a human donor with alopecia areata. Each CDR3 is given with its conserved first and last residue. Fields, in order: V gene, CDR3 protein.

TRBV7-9,CASSFGAEAFF
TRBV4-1,CASSPRDRGERLAGELFF
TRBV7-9,CASSSGTSKSEPTGELFF
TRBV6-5,CASSYGGDTEAFF
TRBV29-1,CSVEDNLSQYNEQFF
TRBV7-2,CASSLVAGAYTDTQYF
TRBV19,CASSLVTRSSYNEQFF
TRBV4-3,CASSQDRGTGANVLTF
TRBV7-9,CASSLASGAARDTQYF
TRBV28,CASSPPSNNEQFF
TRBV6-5,CASSYALFGTGELFF
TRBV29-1,CSVNIRDRGDYGYTF
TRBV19,CARSRVPKRALHF
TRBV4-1,CASSQAQDFYEQYF
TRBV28,CASSYRGANTEAFF
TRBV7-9,CASSHRLAGEYEQYF
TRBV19,CASSMRPGTGELFF
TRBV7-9,CASSLVSTEAFF
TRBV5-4,CASSLGYTQYF
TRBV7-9,CASSSGQGDSPLHF
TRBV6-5,CASSYGGTYNKQFF
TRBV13,CASSPRQGYEQYF
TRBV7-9,CAIGAGTEAFF
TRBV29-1,CSVPSTAGGPYNEQFF
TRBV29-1,CSVEARQGTSYEQYF
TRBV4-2,CASSQEERWSTDTQYF
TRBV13,CASSFAGLAYEQYF
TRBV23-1,CASSQSRQRETQYF